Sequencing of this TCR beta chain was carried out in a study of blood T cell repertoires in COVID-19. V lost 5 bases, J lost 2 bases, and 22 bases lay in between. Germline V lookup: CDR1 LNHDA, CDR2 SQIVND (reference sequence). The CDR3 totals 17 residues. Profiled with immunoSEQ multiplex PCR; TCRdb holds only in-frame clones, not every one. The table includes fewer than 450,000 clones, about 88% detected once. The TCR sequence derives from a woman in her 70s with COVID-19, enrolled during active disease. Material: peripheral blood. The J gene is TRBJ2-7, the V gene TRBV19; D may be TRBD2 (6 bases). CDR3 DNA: TGTGCCAGTAGTGTGGGTTACCGGGACTTTGAAACCTACGAGCAGTACTTC. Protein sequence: CASSVGYRDFETYEQYF.